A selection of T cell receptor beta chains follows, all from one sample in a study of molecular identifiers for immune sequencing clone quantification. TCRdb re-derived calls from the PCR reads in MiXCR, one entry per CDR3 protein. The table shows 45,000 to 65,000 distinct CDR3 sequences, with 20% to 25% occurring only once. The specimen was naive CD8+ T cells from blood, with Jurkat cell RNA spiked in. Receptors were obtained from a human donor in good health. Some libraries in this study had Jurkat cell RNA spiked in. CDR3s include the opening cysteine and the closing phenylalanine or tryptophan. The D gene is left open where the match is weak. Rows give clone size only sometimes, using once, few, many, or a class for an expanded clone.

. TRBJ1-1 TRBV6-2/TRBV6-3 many TGTGCCACCTTCGGGCAGGGGCCTGAAGCTTTCTTT CATFGQGPEAFF
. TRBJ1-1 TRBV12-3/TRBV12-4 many TGTGCCAGCAGTCCCGGGCCCGAGGGCGCTGAAGCTTTCTTT CASSPGPEGAEAFF
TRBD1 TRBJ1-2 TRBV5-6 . TGTGCCAGCAGCTTTTTCTCTGGACAGGGGGTACATTATGGCTACACCTTC CASSFFSGQGVHYGYTF
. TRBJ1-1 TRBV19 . TGTGCCAGTAGTATGGACGGCAACACTGGAGCTTTCTTT CASSMDGNTGAFF
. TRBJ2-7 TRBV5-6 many TGTGCCAGCAGCTTGGTGCGTGAGTCAGATCGATCCTACGAGCAGTACTTC CASSLVRESDRSYEQYF
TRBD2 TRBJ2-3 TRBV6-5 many TGTGCCAGCAGTTACTCAGGCGGGAGAGACACAGATACGCAGTATTTT CASSYSGGRDTDTQYF
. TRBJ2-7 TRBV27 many TGTGCCAGCAGTTCCATCTGGGGAGGGGGCGACTTCCCGGGGTACGAGCAGTACTTC CASSSIWGGGDFPGYEQYF
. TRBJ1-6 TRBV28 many TGTGCCAGCAGTTTTATAGGCGATTCACCCCTCCACTTT CASSFIGDSPLHF
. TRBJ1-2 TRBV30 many TGTGCCTGGAGTCTGGGGGACCCTAACTATGGCTACACCTTC CAWSLGDPNYGYTF
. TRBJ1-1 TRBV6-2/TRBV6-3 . TGTGCCAGCAATTACTCGCTGGGTATGAACACTGAAGCTTTCTTT CASNYSLGMNTEAFF
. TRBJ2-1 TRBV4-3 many TGCGCCAGCAGCCAAGACGGCGGAGAGTACAATGAGCAGTTCTTC CASSQDGGEYNEQFF
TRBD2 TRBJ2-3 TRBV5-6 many TGTGCCAGCAGCTTGTACCTAGCGGGAGTCGCAGATACGCAGTATTTT CASSLYLAGVADTQYF
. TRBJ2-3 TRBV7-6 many TGTGCCAGCAGCTTAGCGTTAGGGACTCGCGATACGCAGTATTTT CASSLALGTRDTQYF
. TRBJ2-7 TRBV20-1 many TGCAGTGCCCCACCGAATTTTTCCAGAGACGAGCAGTACTTC CSAPPNFSRDEQYF
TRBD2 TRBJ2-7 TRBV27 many TGTGCCAGCAGTTCGACGACTAGCGGGGGGGCCTACGAGCAGTACTTC CASSSTTSGGAYEQYF
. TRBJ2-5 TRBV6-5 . TGTGCCAGCAGTTACTCGGCGGGGCCTCAAGAGACCCAGTACTTC CASSYSAGPQETQYF
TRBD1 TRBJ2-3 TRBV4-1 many TGCGCCAGCAGCCAAAGACAGGGGGTTATAGCAGATACGCAGTATTTT CASSQRQGVIADTQYF
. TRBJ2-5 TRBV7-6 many TGTGCCAGCAGCTTCGAACCGGGGGTCCAAGAGACCCAGTACTTC CASSFEPGVQETQYF
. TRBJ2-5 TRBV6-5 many TGTGCCAGCAGTCTGGGCCCCCATCGGGCCCAGTACTTC CASSLGPHRAQYF
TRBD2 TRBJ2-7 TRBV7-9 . TGTGCCAGCAGCCCTTTTAGCGGGATAGACGAGCAGTACTTC CASSPFSGIDEQYF
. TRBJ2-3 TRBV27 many TGTGCCAGCAGAGATAGGGGATCAGATACGCAGTATTTT CASRDRGSDTQYF
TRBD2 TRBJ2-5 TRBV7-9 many TGTGCCAGCAGCTTATTACTAGCGGGGGCCCAAGAGACCCAGTACTTC CASSLLLAGAQETQYF
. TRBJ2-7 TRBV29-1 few TGCAGCGTTCCTTCGAGCACCTACGAGCAGTACTTC CSVPSSTYEQYF
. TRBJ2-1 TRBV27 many TGTGCCAGCAGTTGGGGTATGACCGACAATGAGCAGTTCTTC CASSWGMTDNEQFF
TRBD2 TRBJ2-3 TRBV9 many TGTGCCAGCAGCGCGCGGACTAGCCCAGATACGCAGTATTTT CASSARTSPDTQYF
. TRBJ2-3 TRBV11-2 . TGTGCCAGCAGCCCAATGACAGGCGAGACAGATACGCAGTATTTT CASSPMTGETDTQYF
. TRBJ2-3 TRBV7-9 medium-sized TGTGCCAGCAGCTTCACCCTAGGAGATACGCAGTATTTT CASSFTLGDTQYF
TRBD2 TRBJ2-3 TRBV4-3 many TGCGCCAGCAGCCAAGATCGCGGGGCTAGCGGGGGCACAGATACGCAGTATTTT CASSQDRGASGGTDTQYF
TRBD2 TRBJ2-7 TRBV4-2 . TGTGCCAGCAGCCACCAGCCGGGACTAGAATCCTACGAGCAGTACTTC CASSHQPGLESYEQYF
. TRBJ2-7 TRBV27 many TGTGCCAGCAGTTTTTCGGCGGGCGAGCAGTACTTC CASSFSAGEQYF
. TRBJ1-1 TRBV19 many TGTGCCAGTAGACTACGTTGGGGTGAAGCTTTCTTT CASRLRWGEAFF
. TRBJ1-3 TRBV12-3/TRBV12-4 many TGTGCCAGCAGTTTAGTGGGTGGAAACACCATATATTTT CASSLVGGNTIYF
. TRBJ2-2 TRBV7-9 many TGTGCCAGCAGCTCGCCCCAAAACACCGGGGAGCTGTTTTTT CASSSPQNTGELFF
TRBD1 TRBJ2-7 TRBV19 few TGTGCCACCGGACAGGTCTACGAGCAGTACTTC CATGQVYEQYF
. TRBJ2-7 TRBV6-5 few TGTGCCAGCAGTCTCGCCAGCCCGGGAGCGGCGTACGAGCAGTACTTC CASSLASPGAAYEQYF
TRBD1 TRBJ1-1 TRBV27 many TGTGCCAGCAGCACTGCAGGGGGCATGTATTCTGAAGCTTTCTTT CASSTAGGMYSEAFF
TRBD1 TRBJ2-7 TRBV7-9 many TGTGCCAGCAGCTTAGACTACAGGGGGCTCGAGCAGTACTTC CASSLDYRGLEQYF
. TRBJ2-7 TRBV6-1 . TGTGCCAGCCTTCGGTACGGGCAGTGCTTC CASLRYGQCF
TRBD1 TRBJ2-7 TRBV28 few TGTGCCAGCAGTGCCCCCCAGGACAGGGTATACGAGCAGTACTTC CASSAPQDRVYEQYF
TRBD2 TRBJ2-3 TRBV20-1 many TGCAGTGCTAGTTTCGCTAGCGGGGGGTGGGATACGCAGTATTTT CSASFASGGWDTQYF
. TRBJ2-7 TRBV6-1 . TGTGCCAGCAGGACCCGGGACTCCCGGCCCAACCAGCAGTACTTC CASRTRDSRPNQQYF
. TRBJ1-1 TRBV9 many TGTGCCAGCAGCGTAGCGCCAGGAAAGAACACTGAAGCTTTCTTT CASSVAPGKNTEAFF
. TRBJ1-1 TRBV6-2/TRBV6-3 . TGTGCCAGCAGTTACTCGAGGGTTGTTGTCGCTTTCTTT CASSYSRVVVAFF
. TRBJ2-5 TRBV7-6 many TGTGCCAGCAGCTTAGGCGCTGGGGCAGAGACCCAGTACTTC CASSLGAGAETQYF
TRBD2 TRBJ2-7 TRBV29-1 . TGCAGCGTTCTACATAGCGGGACGGCCTCCTACGAGCAGTACTTC CSVLHSGTASYEQYF